The entry below gives a single T cell receptor (beta chain) sequence along with its context. Its antigen is not identified. TCRdb's copy holds only in-frame clones and misses some; the assay was immunoSEQ multiplex PCR. The table includes approximately 220,000 clones, about 92% detected once. The data originate from a study of T cell responses to AZD1222 COVID-19 vaccine. Study-wide findings and caveats: The sample set comprised mostly white British donors with more females, and clonal diversity was possibly underestimated. Spike-specific TCR repertoires showed rising breadth and depth after two AZD1222 doses.

Sequenced here: peripheral blood, sampled on day 0 of MenACWY control vaccination. This TCR was recovered from an adult in good health.

The CDR3 sequence is CASSVLTGTDTDTQYF. The CDR3 nucleotides read TGTGCCAGCAGCGTCCTCACGGGGACGGACACAGATACGCAGTATTTT. The V and J genes are TRBV9 and TRBJ2-3, with D tentatively TRBD1 or TRBD2 (5 bases each). The V gene's germline CDR1 is SGDLS and CDR2 YYNGEE. The length of the CDR3 is 16 residues. Trimming took off 2 bases at V and 2 bases at J, with 15 bases between the two ends.